The text below deals with one TCR beta chain. Germline-derived CDR1 and CDR2 are LNHDA and SQIVND (reference sequence). CDR3 length: 17 residues. The V and J ends lost 4 bases and 1 base, in that order; junction bases with no gene match: 8. The sample belongs to a study of T cell changes during pregnancy in multiple sclerosis. Clones were read by immunoSEQ multiplex PCR, and TCRdb kept only the in-frame ones, dropping some. The repertoire holds 30,000 to 45,000 clones, with about 88% as singletons. The rearrangement joins TRBV19 to TRBJ1-1, with 11 nucleotides matching TRBD1. The clonotype comes from a female donor with multiple sclerosis, enrolled in a pregnancy study. The material sequenced was CD8+ T cells from peripheral blood mononuclear cells, taken in the third trimester of pregnancy. The CDR3 nucleotides read TGTGCCAGTAGTAACGATCGGACAGGGGGCTCGAACACTGAAGCTTTCTTT. The encoded protein is CASSNDRTGGSNTEAFF.